This entry features one T cell receptor beta chain sequence. What it binds is unknown. The data belong to a study of OX40 agonist ivuxolimab in advanced cancers. Findings and limits, study-wide: Expanded peripheral T cells had an undetermined antigen specificity. At 0.1-3.0 mg/kg, partial responders had clonal expansion among the lowest observed.

Measured with immunoSEQ multiplex PCR; TCRdb has only the in-frame clones, and not every one. Here the sample spans fewer than 95,000 clones, more than 85% being singletons. The CDR3 is 14 residues long. Germline V lookup: CDR1 MNHEY, CDR2 SMNVEV (reference sequence). Trimming stripped 3 bases from V and 0 bases from J, with 7 bases between. V is TRBV27 and J is TRBJ2-3; D is undetermined. The specimen comprised CD4+ or CD8+ T cells sorted from blood, sampled in a trial of the OX40 agonist ivuxolimab. The receptor was isolated from an adult with an advanced solid tumor such as melanoma, head and neck, liver or kidney cancer. The CDR3 region is CASSFQTSTDTQYF. DNA of the CDR3: TGTGCCAGCAGTTTTCAGACTAGCACAGATACGCAGTATTTT.